This TCR beta chain was found in a study of shared clonotypes between healthy human individuals. Some clones are missing from TCRdb's copy, which holds only in-frame ones; the method was immunoSEQ multiplex PCR. The sample lists under 600,000 clones, 97% occurring once. V shed 4 bases and J shed 7 bases, with 17 bases lying between them. CDR1 is MNHNS, CDR2 SASEGT, per germline. This CDR3 region has 14 residues. Sequencing was done on a sample of naive CD4+ T cells sorted from blood. Subset meaning: CD45RA+ positively selected. This TCR was sampled from a woman aged 25 to 39 in good health. The rearrangement links TRBV6-1 to TRBJ2-7, with a tentative D call TRBD1 (7 bases). The CDR3 DNA reads as TGTGCCAGCAGTGGACAGGGAGGCCTTTTGGAGCAGTACTTC. Protein: CASSGQGGLLEQYF.